Each of the 30 T cell receptor beta chains below was sequenced from the same sample in a study of blood T cell repertoires in COVID-19. Sequencing used immunoSEQ multiplex PCR; TCRdb keeps in-frame clones, though not all of them. Among approximately 300,000 clones listed, 89% were seen once. The sample taken for sequencing was PBMCs or T cells enriched from blood (not recorded which). The receptors were sampled from a woman aged 25 to 39 who had recovered from COVID-19.

The chain carries TRBV4-2 and TRBJ2-1; 8 nucleotides align to TRBD2. The CDR3 consists of 14 residues. The germline gives CDR1 LGHNA, CDR2 YNFKEQ. V lost 4 bases to trimming and J lost 3 bases; unmatched junction nucleotides: 2. Here the CDR3 reads CASSPGTSYNEQFF. Written as DNA, the CDR3 is TGTGCCAGCAGCCCCGGGACTAGCTACAATGAGCAGTTCTTC.

The table lists this clone with a few counts. The chain links TRBV9 to TRBJ1-5; D perhaps matches TRBD1 (5 bases). The V end lost 0 bases, the J end lost 5 bases, and 15 bases lay between the germline ends. CDR1 and CDR2 from the germline V gene are SGDLS and YYNGEE. The CDR3 sequence is 16 residues long. The CDR3 region has the DNA TGTGCCAGCAGCGTAGGGGCCGGGGGTGGAGATCAGCCCCAGCATTTT. Its translation: CASSVGAGGGDQPQHF.

J is TRBJ2-1 and V is TRBV11-2; 9 positions match TRBD2. V lost 4 bases to trimming and J lost 4 bases; unmatched junction nucleotides: 8. Germline V CDR1 and CDR2: SGHAT, FQNNGV. The CDR3 loop spans 16 amino acids. This CDR3 reads CASSSYGTSKYNEQFF. The CDR3 DNA sequence: TGTGCCAGCAGCTCTTACGGGACTAGCAAATACAATGAGCAGTTCTTC. The variable domain in full, with the rest retrieved from reference TRBV11-2 and TRBJ2-1, is EAGVAQSPRYKIIEKRQSVAFWCNPISGHATLYWYQQILGQGPKLLIQFQNNGVVDDSQLPKDRFSAERLKGVDSTLKIQPAKLEDSAVYLCASSSYGTSKYNEQFFGPGTRLTVL.

The rearrangement links TRBV19 to TRBJ2-3, with 14 bases identical to TRBD2. The CDR3 runs to 16 residues. The germline V gene has CDR1 LNHDA and CDR2 SQIVND (reference sequence). J was trimmed by 5 bases and V by 4 bases; bases with no gene match: 5. CDR3 sequence (DNA): TGTGCCAGTAGTACGGGACTAGCGGGAGATCAAGATACGCAGTATTTT. Encoded protein: CASSTGLAGDQDTQYF.

The chain carries TRBV10-1 and TRBJ2-7; 10 nucleotides match TRBD1. The CDR3 has 15 residues. Per the germline V gene, CDR1 is WNHNN and CDR2 is SYGVQD (reference sequence). V trimming: 6 bases; J trimming: 3 bases; junction bases outside the gene matches: 8. DNA of the CDR3: TGCGCCAGCAGAAAACTGGGGACAGGGGACTACGAGCAGTACTTC. Protein: CASRKLGTGDYEQYF.

CDR3 amino acids: CASSLTGTRYGYTF. CDR3 sequence (DNA): TGTGCCAGCAGTCTCACCGGGACACGCTATGGCTACACCTTC. The chain combines TRBV27 with TRBJ1-2; tentatively, D is TRBD1 (6 bases). V was pared by 5 bases and J by 4 bases, with 14 bases between. Germline V gene sequence: CDR1 MNHEY, CDR2 SMNVEV (reference sequence). CDR3 length equals 14 residues.

This clone is a singleton in its sample. The gene calls are TRBV6-4 and TRBJ2-1, with a tentative D call TRBD2 (6 bases). Germline V gene data show CDR1 as MRHNA and CDR2 as SNTAGT. V was pared by 3 bases and J by 2 bases, with 14 bases between. The CDR3 runs to 16 residues. CDR3 nucleotides: TGTGCCAGCAGTGAAACCGGGACTTCCCCCTACAATGAGCAGTTCTTC. It is translated as CASSETGTSPYNEQFF.

This clone appeared a few times. V gene TRBV27 combines with J gene TRBJ2-3; TRBD1 matches 12 bases. Germline V CDR1 and CDR2: MNHEY, SMNVEV (reference sequence). V trimming: 3 bases; J trimming: 5 bases; junction bases outside the gene matches: 6. The CDR3 spans 16 residues. Written as DNA, the CDR3 is TGTGCCAGCAGTTTGATGGGACAGGGGGCAGGAGATACGCAGTATTTT. Translation gives CASSLMGQGAGDTQYF.

The chain combines TRBV4-2 with TRBJ2-7, with 13 positions matching TRBD2. Trimming took 0 bases from V and 1 from J; bases not matched to a gene: 0. From germline, CDR1 is LGHNA and CDR2 YNFKEQ. There are 16 residues in the CDR3. The CDR3 region has the DNA TGTGCCAGCAGCCAAGAGGGACTAGCGGGGTCCTACGAGCAGTACTTC. It codes for CASSQEGLAGSYEQYF.

This chain joins TRBV3-1 (or the pseudogene TRBV3-2) and TRBJ2-1; a weak D match, TRBD2 (5 bases). V was cut by 1 base and J by 3 bases, with 16 bases left in between. Germline CDR1 LGHDT, CDR2 YNNKEL (reference sequence). The CDR3 length is 17 residues. The CDR3 DNA sequence: TGTGCCAGCAGCCAAGGCGGTACTAGTCTGATCTACAATGAGCAGTTCTTC. Its protein is CASSQGGTSLIYNEQFF.

The V and J genes are TRBV7-9 and TRBJ1-6; no definite D call. The length of the CDR3 is 19 residues. CDR1 is SEHNR, CDR2 FQNEAQ, per germline (reference sequence). The V and J ends lost 2 bases and 0 bases respectively, with 17 bases between them. CDR3 DNA sequence: TGTGCCAGCAGCTTAATGGTCGCCACAAGGAGCTCCTATAATTCACCCCTCCACTTT. This encodes CASSLMVATRSSYNSPLHF.

The rearrangement joins TRBV5-1 to TRBJ2-4; possible D gene TRBD2, 6 bases. The V end lost 1 base, the J end lost 7 bases, and 18 bases lay between the germline ends. The CDR3 contains 16 residues. CDR1 and CDR2 from the germline V gene are SGHRS and YFSETQ. In nucleotides, the CDR3 is TGCGCCAGCAGCTTGTCTTCGGACTGGGCGGGGAACATTCAGTACTTC. It encodes CASSLSSDWAGNIQYF.

The V gene is TRBV19, the J gene TRBJ1-5; possible D gene TRBD1, 6 bases. The germline V gene has CDR1 LNHDA and CDR2 SQIVND (reference sequence). V was clipped by 2 bases and J by 6 bases, with 14 bases between them. This CDR3 spans 15 amino acids. Here the CDR3 DNA reads TGTGCCAGTAGTATAAACCTAGGGGGGGTTCAGCCCCAGCATTTT. As protein: CASSINLGGVQPQHF.

The gene calls are TRBV12-3 or TRBV12-4 and TRBJ1-5; no clear D. Trimming shortened V by 4 bases and J by 5 bases, and 3 bases separated the two germline ends. CDR3 length: 11 residues. As DNA, the CDR3 is TGTGCCAGCAGTTCTGATCAGCCCCAGCATTTT. It yields the protein CASSSDQPQHF.

This rearrangement joins TRBV27 to TRBJ2-7; D remains ambiguous. Germline assignment: CDR1 MNHEY and CDR2 SMNVEV (reference sequence). The CDR3 runs to 15 residues. Trimming cost V 1 base and J 0 bases, with 10 bases left between them. CDR3 sequence: CASSLLASSSYEQYF. CDR3 bases: TGTGCCAGCAGTTTATTGGCCTCCAGCTCCTACGAGCAGTACTTC.

V usage is TRBV28 and J usage is TRBJ1-2; D perhaps matches TRBD1 (5 bases). Trimming pared 1 base from V and 0 bases from J, leaving 15 bases between. This CDR3 has 17 residues. Germline V gene sequence: CDR1 MDHEN, CDR2 SYDVKM. CDR3 bases: TGTGCCAGCAGTTTATCTAAGGGGATAGGGACTAACTATGGCTACACCTTC. Protein sequence: CASSLSKGIGTNYGYTF.

The V call is TRBV7-8, the J call TRBJ2-7, with TRBD2 matching 7 bases. Germline V CDR1 and CDR2: SGHVS, FQNEAQ. This CDR3 has 16 amino acids. V shed 5 bases and J 1 base; nucleotides not matched to a gene: 11. CDR3 protein: CASSPRGLVLSYEQYF. The CDR3 DNA sequence: TGTGCCAGCAGCCCCCGTGGACTAGTTTTGTCCTACGAGCAGTACTTC.

This clone has only one observation. The V and J genes are TRBV3-1 (or the pseudogene TRBV3-2) and TRBJ1-1; maybe TRBD1 (6 bases). Between the trimmed V and J ends, which lost 3 bases and 6 bases, there was a span of 8 bases. The CDR3 runs 12 residues. Germline CDR1 reads LGHDT; CDR2 reads YNNKEL (reference sequence). Written as DNA, the CDR3 is TGTGCCAGCAGCCACCGACAGGCTGAAGCTTTCTTT. Its translation is CASSHRQAEAFF.

The chain uses TRBV24-1 and TRBJ2-1, with D perhaps TRBD1 (6 bases). The CDR3 is 13 amino acids. V lost 4 bases, J lost 8 bases, and 11 bases lay in between. Germline V gene sequence: CDR1 KGHDR, CDR2 SFDVKD. The CDR3 DNA follows: TGTGCCACCAGTGAGCTACAGGGCCATGAGCAGTTCTTC. Amino acid sequence: CATSELQGHEQFF.

The chain has TRBV5-1 and TRBJ2-7, with 9 nucleotides matching TRBD1. Germline lookup yields CDR1 SGHRS and CDR2 YFSETQ. The CDR3 loop spans 15 amino acids. The ends lost 2 bases at V and 4 bases at J; junction bases unmatched: 7. As DNA, the CDR3 is TGCGCCAGCAGCTTCGGGACAGGGACGGGGTACGAGCAGTACTTC. It is translated as CASSFGTGTGYEQYF.

V and J are TRBV11-1 and TRBJ2-1; 7 bases map to TRBD2. Germline V gene lookup returns CDR1 SGHAT and CDR2 FQDESV (reference sequence). This CDR3 has 15 amino acids. The junction had 8 bases not matched to a gene; V was cut back by 2 bases and J by 7 bases. CDR3 nucleotides: TGTGCCAGCAGCTTAATCGGGAGGATGAGGAATGAGCAGTTCTTC. Amino acids: CASSLIGRMRNEQFF.

The chain employs TRBV7-2 and TRBJ2-5; D unresolved. CDR3 size: 14 residues. The V gene lost 0 bases and the J gene lost 0 bases, with 5 bases spanning the gap. Germline CDR1 is SGHTA and CDR2 is FQGNSA. CDR3 in amino acids: CASSLARDQETQYF. As DNA, the CDR3 is TGTGCCAGCAGCTTAGCCCGGGACCAAGAGACCCAGTACTTC. The complete variable domain, with remaining parts taken from reference TRBV7-2 and TRBJ2-5, reads GAGVSQSPSNKVTEKGKDVELRCDPISGHTALYWYRQSLGQGLEFLIYFQGNSAPDKSGLPSDRFSAERTGGSVSTLTIQRTQQEDSAVYLCASSLARDQETQYFGPGTRLLVL.

The chain links TRBV5-8 to TRBJ2-1; 8 nucleotides align to TRBD1. This CDR3 has 14 residues. J gave up 3 bases and V 2 bases, and 1 base lay outside the gene matches. Germline-derived CDR1 and CDR2 are SGHTS and YDEGEE. CDR3 residues: CASSFTGGYNEQFF. The CDR3 DNA sequence: TGTGCCAGCAGCTTTACAGGGGGCTACAATGAGCAGTTCTTC. Full variable domain (outside the CDR3, taken from reference TRBV5-8 and TRBJ2-1): EAGVTQSPTHLIKTRGQQATLRCSPISGHTSVYWYQQALGLGLQFLLWYDEGEERNRGNFPPRFSGRQFPNYSSELNVNALELEDSALYLCASSFTGGYNEQFFGPGTRLTVL.

The genes are TRBV5-4 and TRBJ2-7, with 14 bases lining up with TRBD2. The CDR3 extends over 16 amino acids. Germline V gene data show CDR1 as SGHNT and CDR2 as YYREEE (reference sequence). The junction had 4 bases not matched to a gene; V was cut back by 0 bases and J by 5 bases. DNA of the CDR3: TGTGCCAGCAGCTTGGGGGGACTAGCGGGAGTCCACGAGCAGTACTTC. This translates into CASSLGGLAGVHEQYF. Drawing the rest from reference TRBV5-4 and TRBJ2-7, the complete variable domain is ETGVTQSPTHLIKTRGQQVTLRCSSQSGHNTVSWYQQALGQGPQFIFQYYREEENGRGNFPPRFSGLQFPNYSSELNVNALELDDSALYLCASSLGGLAGVHEQYFGPGTRLTVT.

This sequence joins TRBV9 and TRBJ1-1; D not resolved. The CDR3 length is 13 residues. The germline V gene has CDR1 SGDLS and CDR2 YYNGEE. Trimming took 0 bases from V and 5 from J, leaving 8 bases between them. The CDR3 region is CASSVERGTEAFF. The CDR3 DNA reads as TGTGCCAGCAGCGTAGAGCGAGGGACTGAAGCTTTCTTT. The whole variable domain, filled in from reference TRBV9 and TRBJ1-1, reads DSGVTQTPKHLITATGQRVTLRCSPRSGDLSVYWYQQSLDQGLQFLIQYYNGEERAKGNILERFSAQQFPDLHSELNLSSLELGDSALYFCASSVERGTEAFFGQGTRLTVV.

Notes on this clone: At one boundary the junction diverges from the germline segment, which might be a read error. The J gene is TRBJ2-7, the V gene TRBV12-3 or TRBV12-4; 9 positions match TRBD1. This CDR3 is 12 amino acids long. Here the CDR3 reads CASSTTRDRVFF. DNA of the CDR3: TGTGCCAGCAGCACGACCCGGGACAGGGTGTTCTTC.

The count of this clone is one. The rearrangement joins TRBV4-2 to TRBJ2-5, with 7 bases lining up with TRBD2. V shed 2 bases, J shed 2 bases, and the junction held 5 bases outside the gene matches. Germline V lookup: CDR1 LGHNA, CDR2 YNFKEQ. The CDR3 totals 15 residues. CDR3 DNA: TGTGCCAGCAGCCAAATCGGGACTAAACAAGAGACCCAGTACTTC. Translating it yields CASSQIGTKQETQYF.

The genes are TRBV2 and TRBJ1-5; 10 bases fit TRBD1. This CDR3 has 18 amino acids. Germline V lookup: CDR1 SNHLY, CDR2 FYNNEI. Trimming removed 6 bases from V and 5 bases from J; junction bases left unmatched: 16. CDR3 region: CASRAGTGASKLYQPQHF. In DNA, the CDR3 is TGTGCCAGCAGGGCGGGGACAGGGGCGTCAAAACTTTATCAGCCCCAGCATTTT.

Remarks on this clone: At the DNA level, this CDR3 is encoded by other sequences in the same sample as well. The chain uses TRBV3-1 (or the pseudogene TRBV3-2) and TRBJ2-7; perhaps TRBD2 as D (5 bases). CDR3 length: 15 amino acids. V shed 3 bases and J shed 4 bases, with 16 bases lying between them. The germline V gene encodes CDR1 LGHDT and CDR2 YNNKEL (reference sequence). The CDR3 DNA reads as TGTGCCAGCAGCCACCGGGCAGCGGATCCTTACGAGCAGTACTTC. This translates into CASSHRAADPYEQYF.

V and J are TRBV3-1 (or the pseudogene TRBV3-2) and TRBJ2-7; maybe TRBD2 (5 bases). Trimming stripped 0 bases from V and 6 bases from J, with 9 bases between. CDR1 and CDR2 (germline): LGHDT, YNNKEL (reference sequence). The CDR3 consists of 13 residues. CDR3 amino acids: CASSQDTGIEQYF. CDR3 nucleotides: TGTGCCAGCAGCCAAGATACGGGGATCGAGCAGTACTTC.